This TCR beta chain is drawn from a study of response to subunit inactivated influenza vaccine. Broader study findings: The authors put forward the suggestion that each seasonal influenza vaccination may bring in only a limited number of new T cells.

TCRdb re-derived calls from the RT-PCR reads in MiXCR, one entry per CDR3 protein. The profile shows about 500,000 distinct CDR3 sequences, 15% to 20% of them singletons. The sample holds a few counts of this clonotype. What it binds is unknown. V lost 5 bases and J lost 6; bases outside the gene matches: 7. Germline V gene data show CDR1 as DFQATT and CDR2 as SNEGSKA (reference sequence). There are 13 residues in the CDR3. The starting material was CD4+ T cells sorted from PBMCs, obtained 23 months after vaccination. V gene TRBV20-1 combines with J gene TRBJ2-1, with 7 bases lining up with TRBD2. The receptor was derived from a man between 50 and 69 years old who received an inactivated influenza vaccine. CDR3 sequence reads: CSAWDYSSNEQFF. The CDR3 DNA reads TGCAGTGCTTGGGACTACAGTTCCAATGAGCAGTTCTTC.